The present entry profiles one TCR beta chain with its context. The data were obtained in a study of blood T cell repertoires in COVID-19. Study in general: The United States, Italy and Spain provided the acute and convalescent COVID-19 samples. T cells, B-cell-depleted T cells, or PBMCs provided the cDNA or gDNA that served as material.

Per the original methods: Nucleated cell counts were estimated from reference gene primer amplification. Produced via immunoSEQ multiplex PCR; TCRdb's table is partial and in-frame only. The V and J calls and clone size were taken over from that table, and D and trimming were inferred from the DNA. The sample consists of 140,000 to 150,000 clones, over 80% of them appearing once. After removal of 5 bases from V and 2 bases from J, the junction contained 5 bases not matched to a gene. The germline gives CDR1 MNHEY, CDR2 SVGEGT. CDR3 length: 16 amino acids. V usage is TRBV6-2 or TRBV6-3 and J usage is TRBJ2-2, with 10 positions matching TRBD2. The receptor's source is a man between 60 and 75 years old with active or convalescent COVID-19. The sequenced material came from peripheral blood. Here the CDR3 reads CASSLAGAANTGELFF. CDR3 in DNA: TGTGCCAGCAGTCTAGCGGGAGCCGCAAACACCGGGGAGCTGTTTTTT.